This TCR beta chain was captured by sequencing in a study of blood T cell repertoires in COVID-19. At the level of the study: PBMCs, B-cell-depleted T cells, or T cells provided the cDNA or gDNA that made up the material.

The table came from immunoSEQ multiplex PCR; TCRdb's copy has only in-frame clones and leaves some out. The repertoire consists of some 41,000 clones, with around 82% occurring once and the leading ten covering just under 45%. The CDR3 totals 12 residues. V gave up 7 bases and J gave up 13 bases; unmatched junction bases: 10. Germline loops: CDR1 MDHEN, CDR2 SYDVKM. The V call is TRBV28, the J call TRBJ1-2, with TRBD1 matching 9 bases. Sequencing was done on a sample of peripheral blood. The source of this sequence is a woman of 80 years or more with active or convalescent COVID-19. The DNA of the CDR3 is TGTGCCAGCACCGGGGGAAACAGGGGGCCCACCTTC. Translated: CASTGGNRGPTF.